A single TCR beta chain is shown here with its context. Its antigen is unknown. As the CDR3 is not closed by the conserved phenylalanine or tryptophan, this likely results from a read error. No DNA is shown, since the ends of the CDR3 on it are uncertain; the CDR3 is the one TCRdb lists. This sample was taken from a study of identical twins (dated by TCRdb to 2016 to 2017). Regarding the study in general: The study deep-sequenced TCR alpha and beta repertoires from monozygotic twins, unrelated adults of various ages and cord blood to test whether fetal clonotypes persist. Replicate twin experiments were performed at different times using different library preparation protocols to rule out contamination.

The CDR3 has 15 amino acids, counting both end residues. The paper as a whole reports these results and caveats: Conclusions relied on cross-sectional statistical analysis, since the same donors could not be followed over many years. Recombination models systematically underestimated out-of-frame TCR alpha sharing in monozygotic twins but agreed with sharing between unrelated individuals. Invariant T cells such as MAIT and iNKT could partly confound zero-insertion analyses, though diverse VJ usage argued against this for most clonotypes. Compared with coincidental sharing between unrelated individuals, an excess of low generation-probability sequences was observed among out-of-frame TCR alpha sequences shared between twins. Fewer insertions were carried by abundant cord blood beta clonotypes, a similar but weaker trend appeared in young adult naive repertoires, and no such trend appeared in memory repertoires. In beta out-of-frame sequences, excess twin sharing was weaker, because having fewer shared sequences lowered the signal-to-noise ratio.

Library method: 5' RACE. Sequencing instrument: Illumina HiSeq 2000. Template switching introduced a universal primer binding site; the final cDNA contained a unique molecular identifier, enabling accurate counting of TCR cDNA molecules. Specific primers in the conserved constant-segment region were used to synthesize first-strand cDNA for the TCR alpha and beta chains. To control for contamination, every cDNA library carried two barcodes: a SMART-Mk sample barcode plus Illumina barcodes. TruSeq adapter sequences, together with Illumina sample barcodes, were added in two successive PCR steps. The TCR alpha and beta cDNA libraries were sequenced on the Illumina HiSeq platform using custom primers. The authors processed their data as follows. Unique molecular identifiers were extracted from raw reads with MiGEC, and CDR3 positions were determined with MiXCR. Recombination models were inferred per individual with the repgenHMM and IGoR tools using an EM algorithm. Shared clonotype analysis was performed with the tcR package in R, normalizing sharing by the product of cloneset sizes. Out-of-frame nonproductive sequences were analyzed to study raw recombination free of thymic and clonal selection effects. TCRdb trimmed public reads at Q25 via fastp, called clones via MiXCR and kept in-frame beta chains. Every entry covers one CDR3 protein and lists the most common genes and DNA from its rows. These V and J calls are TCRdb output, not the study's own analysis. The sample yields 1.5 million or so distinct CDR3 sequences; roughly a third were counted once. The ten largest account for approximately 0.29% of the sample.

Every donor was a healthy Caucasian. The sequenced material came from cord blood. Recombination linked TRBV12-3 or TRBV12-4 to TRBJ2-1; no check of the table's D call, TRBD1, against the DNA was made. This TCR derives from a newborn girl in good health. CDR3 loop: CASSLRGYWGYTFGS.